Shown below are 22 T cell receptor beta chains from a single sample sequenced in a study of molecular identifiers for immune sequencing clone quantification. TCRdb re-called the PCR reads with MiXCR, one entry per CDR3 protein. The sample contains about 98,000 distinct CDR3 sequences, about a third of which appear only once. The sample taken for sequencing was naive CD8+ T cells from blood, with Jurkat cell RNA spiked in. The subset was: FACS-sorted CD8+CD4-CCR7+CD45RA+ naive T cells. The receptors were sampled from a human donor in good health. Some libraries in this study had Jurkat cell RNA spiked in.

This clonotype was found once. V and J are TRBV4-1 and TRBJ2-1, with 8 bases identical to TRBD1. V lost 8 bases and J lost 7; bases outside the gene matches: 13. CDR3 size: 15 residues. Looked up from germline, CDR1 is MGHRA and CDR2 is YSYEKL. The CDR3 DNA reads TGCGCCAGCTCCACCTCAGGGGGCGCGATGAATGAGCAGTTCTTC. Translating it yields CASSTSGGAMNEQFF.

As concerns this clonotype: Here the CDR3 omits its conserved ending phenylalanine or tryptophan, so a read error is the likely source. Because the CDR3's place on the DNA is in doubt, the DNA is left out and the CDR3 is given as listed by TCRdb. The chain employs TRBV27 and TRBJ2-5; the table's D call TRBD1 went unverified against the DNA. Germline V gene sequence: CDR1 MNHEY, CDR2 SMNVEV (reference sequence). From its first to its last residue, the CDR3 has 17 amino acids. CDR3 protein: CASSWTGALAIQETQNC.

This clonotype was counted only a few times. This chain links TRBV25-1 with TRBJ1-1, with D tentatively TRBD1 (6 bases). The CDR3 has 16 amino acids. Trimming left V 5 bases short and J 1 base short, with 17 bases between. Germline loops: CDR1 MGHDK, CDR2 SYGVNS. In DNA form, the CDR3 reads TGTGCCAGCAGTCGTGGGCAGGGGACTTGGAACACTGAAGCTTTCTTT. Encoded protein: CASSRGQGTWNTEAFF.

This clonotype appeared many times. J is TRBJ2-5 and V is TRBV12-3 or TRBV12-4; 10 bases map to TRBD2. V shed 5 bases and J 2 bases; nucleotides not matched to a gene: 8. The CDR3 is 16 residues long. CDR3 protein: CASSRGLAALQETQYF. CDR3 coding DNA: TGTGCCAGCAGTCGAGGACTAGCGGCCTTACAAGAGACCCAGTACTTC.

Turning to this clonotype: A read error may explain this, as a much larger clone is one base away. The conserved phenylalanine or tryptophan normally closing the CDR3 is absent here, so this likely arose from a read error. This chain links TRBV29-1 with TRBJ2-5; D may be TRBD1 or TRBD2 (5 bases each). CDR1 and CDR2 from the germline V gene are SQVTM and ANQGSEA. The V gene lost 6 bases and the J gene lost 5 bases, with 16 bases spanning the gap. The CDR3 sequence is 13 residues long. The CDR3 protein is CSVVGTTEETQYL. In DNA, the CDR3 is TGCAGCGTGGTAGGGACGACGGAGGAGACCCAGTACCTC.

There are many counts of this clonotype. This CDR3 reads CASSRTGEETQYF. CDR3 nucleotides: TGCGCCAGCAGCCGCACAGGGGAAGAGACCCAGTACTTC. The chain couples TRBV4-3 to TRBJ2-5, with 7 bases aligning to TRBD1. The germline V gene has CDR1 LGHNA and CDR2 YSLEER. This CDR3 has 13 residues. Trimming removed 4 bases from V and 3 bases from J; junction bases left unmatched: 2.

This chain links TRBV9 with TRBJ2-3; 8 bases map to TRBD2. There are 16 residues in the CDR3. V was pared by 3 bases and J by 0 bases, with 6 bases of the junction left unmatched. The germline gives CDR1 SGDLS, CDR2 YYNGEE. The CDR3 region has the DNA TGTGCCAGCAGCGGTCAAGCGGGAGAAAGCACAGATACGCAGTATTTT. It yields the protein CASSGQAGESTDTQYF.

To note about this clonotype: Without the conserved terminal phenylalanine or tryptophan, this CDR3 likely stems from a read error. The rearrangement joins TRBV6-1 to TRBJ2-3; 7 nucleotides agree with TRBD2. V lost 2 bases to trimming and J lost 0 bases; unmatched junction nucleotides: 5. This CDR3 comprises 16 residues. The germline CDR1 and CDR2 sequences are MNHNS and SASEGT. The CDR3 spells CASSEWIAGSTDTQYL. CDR3 bases: TGTGCCAGCAGTGAATGGATAGCGGGTAGCACAGATACGCAGTATCTT.

As to this clonotype: The CDR3 does not close with the conserved phenylalanine or tryptophan, likely indicating a read error. The V gene is TRBV25-1, the J gene TRBJ2-3; possible D gene TRBD2, 6 bases. Germline-derived CDR1 and CDR2 are MGHDK and SYGVNS. Trimming removed 4 bases at V and 3 bases at J, with 14 bases between. The CDR3 loop spans 15 amino acids. The CDR3 spells CASSANGRVTDTQYI. Here the CDR3 DNA reads TGTGCCAGCAGTGCGAACGGGAGAGTAACAGATACGCAGTATATT.

The V and J genes are TRBV5-4 and TRBJ2-7; D is undetermined. Germline-derived CDR1 and CDR2 are SGHNT and YYREEE (reference sequence). There are 12 residues in the CDR3. Deletions cut 4 bases from V and 3 bases from J, with 8 bases between. In DNA form, the CDR3 reads TGTGCCAGCAGCATCGACAACTACGAGCAGTACTTC. This gives the protein CASSIDNYEQYF.

This chain connects TRBV5-1 to TRBJ2-3; D not resolved. Germline-derived CDR1 and CDR2 are SGHRS and YFSETQ. This CDR3 spans 12 amino acids. With 4 bases removed from V and 4 bases from J, the gap between germline ends came to 7 bases. Here the CDR3 reads CASSQTPDTQYF. The CDR3 DNA reads as TGCGCCAGCAGCCAGACCCCAGATACGCAGTATTTT. Full variable domain (outside the CDR3, taken from reference TRBV5-1 and TRBJ2-3): KAGVTQTPRYLIKTRGQQVTLSCSPISGHRSVSWYQQTPGQGLQFLFEYFSETQRNKGNFPGRFSGRQFSNSRSEMNVSTLELGDSALYLCASSQTPDTQYFGPGTRLTVL.

This clonotype turned up a few times. The V gene is TRBV9, the J gene TRBJ2-3, with D unclear. Germline CDR1 is SGDLS and CDR2 is YYNGEE. V lost 5 bases and J lost 6, with 10 bases in between. The CDR3 covers 12 residues. CDR3 sequence: CASSSGWDTQYF. CDR3 bases: TGTGCCAGCAGTTCTGGATGGGATACGCAGTATTTT.

This rearrangement joins TRBV27 to TRBJ2-3; D gene ambiguous. With 3 bases removed from V and 6 bases from J, the gap between germline ends came to 16 bases. Germline V gives CDR1 MNHEY, CDR2 SMNVEV (reference sequence). The CDR3 loop spans 15 amino acids. The CDR3 protein is CASSFGSTAPDTQYF. The DNA of the CDR3 is TGTGCCAGCAGTTTCGGGTCGACCGCGCCGGATACGCAGTATTTT.

This clonotype was counted between two and nine times. The rearrangement uses TRBV20-1 and TRBJ2-7; D not certain. The CDR3 runs 12 residues. Germline assignment: CDR1 DFQATT and CDR2 SNEGSKA (reference sequence). V dropped 2 bases and J dropped 7 bases, with 12 bases sitting between them. In nucleotides, the CDR3 is TGCAGTGCTAGACCAGTGATGAGAGAGCAGTACTTC. This encodes CSARPVMREQYF.

Ten or more counts support this clonotype. The J gene is TRBJ2-1, the V gene TRBV27; 8 nucleotides line up with TRBD2. With V trimmed by 7 bases and J by 1 base, 9 bases remained unmatched. Germline loops: CDR1 MNHEY, CDR2 SMNVEV (reference sequence). This CDR3 region has 16 residues. Here the CDR3 DNA reads TGTGCCAGCACCTCCGGACTAGCAAGTTCCTACAATGAGCAGTTCTTC. This sequence encodes CASTSGLASSYNEQFF.

This clonotype was counted only a few times. The gene calls are TRBV7-9 and TRBJ2-7; the D is unclear. Trimming removed 5 bases from V and 4 bases from J, with 12 bases in between. This CDR3 is 13 amino acids long. The germline gives CDR1 SEHNR, CDR2 FQNEAQ (reference sequence). The CDR3, as DNA: TGTGCCAGCAGCCTCCCTTCCCGATACGAGCAGTACTTC. The encoded protein is CASSLPSRYEQYF.

Only a few counts were recorded for this clonotype. The chain recombines TRBV28 with TRBJ1-1; D gene unclear. Germline loops: CDR1 MDHEN, CDR2 SYDVKM. The CDR3 is made up of 13 amino acids. V lost 5 bases and J 11 bases, leaving 18 bases between the germline ends. The CDR3 DNA reads as TGTGCCAGCAGTCCCCGCCCATTCGGAGTGGCTTTCTTT. Amino acid sequence: CASSPRPFGVAFF.

To note about this clonotype: This may be a read error, as it is one base from a much larger clone. The chain uses TRBV27 and TRBJ2-5; unclear D gene. Germline CDR1 and CDR2: MNHEY and SMNVEV (reference sequence). The length of the CDR3 is 12 residues. The CDR3 region has the DNA TGTGCCAGCAGTCCAGACCAAGAGCCCCAGTACTTC. Translated: CASSPDQEPQYF.

A note on this clonotype: Given a much more abundant clone one base away, this may be a read error. This chain connects TRBV5-4 to TRBJ2-3; possibly TRBD2 for D (6 bases). Germline loops: CDR1 SGHNT, CDR2 YYREEE (reference sequence). V was cut by 0 bases and J by 4 bases, with 12 bases left in between. CDR3 length: 15 residues. CDR3 DNA sequence: TGTGCCAGCAGCTTGGCGGCTAGCGATGCAGATACGCAGTATTTT. This encodes CASSLAASDADTQYF.

This clonotype has a handful of counts. At one end the junction does not follow the germline gene, possibly because of a read error. V and J are TRBV4-3 and TRBJ2-1; D possibly matches TRBD1 or TRBD2 (6 bases each). Germline V gives CDR1 LGHNA, CDR2 YSLEER. The CDR3 has 13 residues. The CDR3 bases are TGCGCTAGCAGCCAGGGGACTGGTAATGAGCAGTTCTTC. Amino acid sequence: CASSQGTGNEQFF.

Notes on this clonotype: This is likely a read error, given that the CDR3 carries no conserved phenylalanine or tryptophan at its end. This chain joins TRBV6-2 or TRBV6-3 and TRBJ1-1, with D hard to call. This CDR3 region has 12 residues. Germline V lookup: CDR1 MNHEY, CDR2 SVGEGT. Trimming stripped 10 bases from V and 3 bases from J, with 12 bases between. CDR3 protein: CATGDSYTEAFL. In DNA form, the CDR3 reads TGTGCCACCGGGGATAGTTACACTGAAGCTTTCCTT.

The rearrangement links TRBV7-2 to TRBJ2-2; unclear D gene. The length of the CDR3 is 13 residues. Germline V gene data show CDR1 as SGHTA and CDR2 as FQGNSA. The V gene lost 8 bases and the J gene lost 6 bases, with 13 bases spanning the gap. The CDR3 protein is CASFTRWSGELFF. The CDR3 nucleotides are TGTGCCAGCTTCACACGGTGGTCCGGGGAGCTGTTTTTT.